This T cell receptor (beta chain) was found in a study of T cell responses to AZD1222 COVID-19 vaccine. Study-level results: Clonal diversity was possibly underestimated, and the donors were mostly white British, with more females. Among AZD1222 vaccinees, only six were seropositive at baseline.

Notes on this clone: The antigen is not known.

The repertoire was sequenced with immunoSEQ multiplex PCR; TCRdb's copy has only in-frame clones and lacks some. The sample contains 150,000 to 200,000 clones, 90% to 95% of which appear only once. The CDR3 is 14 residues long. Germline values: CDR1 MNHEY, CDR2 SVGEGT. The ends were cut back, 5 bases at V and 3 bases at J, with 13 bases in the middle. The gene calls are TRBV6-2 or TRBV6-3 and TRBJ1-1, with no clear D. The sequence derives from an adult who received the MenACWY meningococcal vaccine as a control. The material was peripheral blood, obtained 28 days after the second dose of the MenACWY control vaccine. This CDR3 is CASSPDGSYTEAFF. In nucleotides, the CDR3 is TGTGCCAGCAGTCCGGACGGAAGCTACACTGAAGCTTTCTTT.